The 28 T cell receptor beta chains given below trace back to one sample, sequenced in a study of cytomegalovirus exposure and HLA in healthy donors. A multiplex PCR was run with 60 Vbeta primers and 13 Jbeta primers. Assay used: immunoSEQ multiplex PCR; TCRdb lists only in-frame clones, some missing. Of 200,000 to 250,000 clones listed, around four fifths are singletons. The sample consisted of PBMCs. The origin of the receptors is a man aged 45-65 years in good health and CMV-seronegative.

This chain uses TRBV5-1 with TRBJ2-1, with 10 positions matching TRBD2. Per the germline V gene, CDR1 is SGHRS and CDR2 is YFSETQ. The CDR3 spans 15 residues. V shed 2 bases and J 7 bases; nucleotides not matched to a gene: 6. CDR3 bases: TGCGCCAGCAGCTTACTAGCGGGATCTATAAATGAGCAGTTCTTC. It is translated as CASSLLAGSINEQFF.

This chain joins TRBV19 and TRBJ2-7; the match to TRBD2 covers 9 bases. The CDR3 has 13 amino acids. The germline CDR1 and CDR2 sequences are LNHDA and SQIVND (reference sequence). V lost 6 bases and J lost 4; bases outside the gene matches: 4. The CDR3 DNA reads as TGTGCCAGTAGCCCGAGCGGGAGGTACGAGCAGTACTTC. Its translation: CASSPSGRYEQYF. Supplemented by reference TRBV19 and TRBJ2-7, the full variable domain reads DGGITQSPKYLFRKEGQNVTLSCEQNLNHDAMYWYRQDPGQGLRLIYYSQIVNDFQKGDIAEGYSVSREKKESFPLTVTSAQKNPTAFYLCASSPSGRYEQYFGPGTRLTVT.

This chain joins TRBV5-1 and TRBJ2-2; TRBD2 agrees at 16 bases. Germline CDR1 SGHRS, CDR2 YFSETQ. The trim removed 2 bases at V and 4 bases at J, leaving 5 bases unmatched. The CDR3 is 18 amino acids. The CDR3 sequence is CASSFQGTSGRGTGELFF. The CDR3 coding sequence is TGCGCCAGCAGCTTCCAAGGGACTAGCGGGAGGGGCACCGGGGAGCTGTTTTTT.

The chain joins TRBV7-9 to TRBJ2-5; D unresolved. The J call is uncertain, as TRBJ2-7 better fits the DNA end. Looked up from germline, CDR1 is SEHNR and CDR2 is FQNEAQ (reference sequence). The CDR3 loop spans 13 amino acids. The CDR3 DNA reads as TGTGCCAGCAGCTTAGGCAACTCCTACGAGCAGTACTTC. This sequence encodes CASSLGNSYEQYF.

This clone has a handful of counts. This chain uses TRBV27 with TRBJ2-7; D might be TRBD1 (6 bases). The CDR3 spans 14 residues. V shed 3 bases and J shed 6 bases, with 15 bases lying between them. CDR1 and CDR2 from the germline V gene are MNHEY and SMNVEV (reference sequence). Here the CDR3 DNA reads TGTGCCAGCAGTTTCGTGTCAGGGGCCCTCGAGCAGTACTTC. It is translated as CASSFVSGALEQYF.

The rearrangement joins TRBV19 to TRBJ2-2; weak D call: TRBD2 (5 bases). Germline V lookup: CDR1 LNHDA, CDR2 SQIVND (reference sequence). V lost 5 bases and J lost 5, with 9 bases in between. The CDR3 totals 13 residues. CDR3 loop: CASSVRGTGELFF. The CDR3 DNA is TGTGCCAGTAGTGTAAGAGGGACCGGGGAGCTGTTTTTT.

Comment on this clone: At one end, the junction sequence differs from germline, possibly due to a read error. V usage is TRBV6-6 and J usage is TRBJ2-7; D perhaps matches TRBD2 (6 bases). Germline CDR1 and CDR2: MNHNY and SVGAGI (reference sequence). The CDR3 is made up of 15 amino acids. DNA for the CDR3: TGTGCCAGCAGTTACTCGCTAGCGCCTGCCTACAAGCAGTACTTC. Encoded protein: CASSYSLAPAYKQYF.

J is TRBJ1-2 and V is TRBV28, with a possible D match to TRBD1 (6 bases). The CDR3 has 16 residues. Germline CDR1 is MDHEN and CDR2 is SYDVKM. Trimming stripped 2 bases from V and 0 bases from J, with 13 bases between. The CDR3 sequence: CASSLRGRAANYGYTF. In nucleotides, the CDR3 is TGTGCCAGCAGTTTAAGGGGGAGGGCAGCTAACTATGGCTACACCTTC.

V is TRBV20-1 and J is TRBJ2-5, with a possible D match to TRBD2 (6 bases). CDR1 and CDR2 from the germline V gene are DFQATT and SNEGSKA (reference sequence). Trimming cost V 4 bases and J 7 bases, with 7 bases left between them. This CDR3 region has 10 residues. CDR3 region: CSATGVTQYF. CDR3 DNA: TGCAGTGCTACGGGGGTGACCCAGTACTTC.

The rearrangement uses TRBV27 and TRBJ1-1; weak D call: TRBD1 (5 bases). Germline lookup yields CDR1 MNHEY and CDR2 SMNVEV (reference sequence). CDR3 length: 16 residues. V was shortened by 6 bases and J by 7 bases, with 24 bases between the two germline ends. The CDR3 DNA sequence: TGTGCCAGCAGCCATGATCAGGGAATGAGAATAGGTGAAGCTTTCTTT. Its translation: CASSHDQGMRIGEAFF.

The gene calls are TRBV28 and TRBJ2-5; 7 nucleotides align to TRBD1. Gene TRBJ2-7 matches the end of the DNA better, so the J call may be wrong. The CDR3 is 14 amino acids. The germline V gene encodes CDR1 MDHEN and CDR2 SYDVKM. The CDR3 nucleotides are TGTGCCAGCTCCCAGGGGACAGTTTCCTACGAGCAGTACTTC. It yields the protein CASSQGTVSYEQYF.

The J gene is TRBJ2-1, the V gene TRBV20-1; D remains unclear. There are 11 residues in the CDR3. CDR1 and CDR2 from the germline V gene are DFQATT and SNEGSKA (reference sequence). The V and J ends lost 2 bases and 10 bases respectively, with 9 bases between them. The CDR3 spells CSARPSGEQFF. In nucleotides, the CDR3 is TGCAGTGCTAGACCCTCCGGGGAGCAGTTCTTC.

The chain links TRBV10-3 to TRBJ1-5; no clear D. Per germline, CDR1 ENHRY and CDR2 SYGVKD. There are 15 residues in the CDR3. Trimming shortened V by 0 bases and J by 3 bases, and 9 bases separated the two germline ends. DNA of the CDR3: TGTGCCATCAGTGAGTCGAGGGTTCCCAATCAGCCCCAGCATTTT. Residues: CAISESRVPNQPQHF.

The chain has TRBV4-2 and TRBJ2-3; 8 nucleotides agree with TRBD2. The V and J ends lost 1 base and 0 bases, in that order; junction bases with no gene match: 9. The germline gives CDR1 LGHNA, CDR2 YNFKEQ. The CDR3 has 18 amino acids. The CDR3 region is CASSQGGVASGSTDTQYF. The CDR3 DNA reads as TGTGCCAGCAGCCAAGGAGGTGTCGCTAGCGGGAGCACAGATACGCAGTATTTT.

V usage is TRBV19 and J usage is TRBJ2-1; 11 positions match TRBD1. CDR1 LNHDA and CDR2 SQIVND come from the germline V gene (reference sequence). V dropped 4 bases and J dropped 4; count of bases not matched to a gene: 6. This CDR3 has 16 amino acids. CDR3 nucleotide sequence: TGTGCCAGTAGTACTTGGACAGGGGGCGCGTACAATGAGCAGTTCTTC. Its translation: CASSTWTGGAYNEQFF.

This clone showed up just once. The V call is TRBV5-1, the J call TRBJ2-5; 8 positions agree with TRBD2. CDR3 length equals 13 residues. CDR1 SGHRS and CDR2 YFSETQ come from the germline V gene. Trimming took 4 bases from V and 5 from J; bases not matched to a gene: 4. CDR3: CASSPSGSETQYF. The CDR3 coding sequence is TGCGCCAGCAGCCCCAGCGGGAGCGAGACCCAGTACTTC. Full variable domain (outside the CDR3, taken from reference TRBV5-1 and TRBJ2-5): KAGVTQTPRYLIKTRGQQVTLSCSPISGHRSVSWYQQTPGQGLQFLFEYFSETQRNKGNFPGRFSGRQFSNSRSEMNVSTLELGDSALYLCASSPSGSETQYFGPGTRLLVL.

This clone was observed a single time. The J gene is TRBJ1-2, the V gene TRBV6-5; 7 nucleotides align to TRBD1. The CDR3 is made up of 14 amino acids. Losses at the gene ends were 6 bases for V and 2 bases for J; bases not matched to a gene: 6. The germline V gene has CDR1 MNHEY and CDR2 SVGAGI. The CDR3 region has the DNA TGTGCCAGCAGCCTGACGGACAGGAACTATGGCTACACCTTC. Residues: CASSLTDRNYGYTF.

The gene calls are TRBV5-1 and TRBJ2-5; TRBD2 matches 13 bases. Germline V lookup: CDR1 SGHRS, CDR2 YFSETQ. V shed 5 bases, J shed 5 bases, and the junction held 3 bases outside the gene matches. This CDR3 region has 14 residues. For the CDR3, the DNA is TGCGCCAGCAGTGGACTAGCGGGAGTTGAGACCCAGTACTTC. Amino acids: CASSGLAGVETQYF.

The J gene is TRBJ2-5, the V gene TRBV20-1; no clear D gene. The V end was cut by 6 bases, the J end by 7 bases, with 12 bases between. Germline V CDR1 and CDR2: DFQATT, SNEGSKA (reference sequence). This CDR3 spans 11 amino acids. The CDR3 coding sequence is TGCAGTGCAAAACGGTCCGGGACCCAGTACTTC. Protein: CSAKRSGTQYF.

The chain has TRBV27 and TRBJ2-1, with 7 bases matching TRBD2. Germline V lookup: CDR1 MNHEY, CDR2 SMNVEV (reference sequence). V shed 5 bases, J shed 5 bases, and the junction held 12 bases outside the gene matches. The CDR3 is made up of 16 amino acids. In nucleotides, the CDR3 is TGTGCCAGCAGTCCCGACCGGGACTACCTAAACAATGAGCAGTTCTTC. Translation: CASSPDRDYLNNEQFF.

The rearrangement uses TRBV5-1 and TRBJ2-5; TRBD1 matches 7 bases. The CDR3 extends over 15 amino acids. V was pared by 0 bases and J by 5 bases, with 7 bases of the junction left unmatched. Per the germline V gene, CDR1 is SGHRS and CDR2 is YFSETQ. CDR3 coding DNA: TGCGCCAGCAGCTTGGCCAGGGACAGTGAGGAGACCCAGTACTTC. Translated: CASSLARDSEETQYF.

The table lists this clone with a few counts. The V call is TRBV10-2, the J call TRBJ1-1; D is undetermined. The length of the CDR3 is 14 residues. Germline V gene lookup returns CDR1 WSHSY and CDR2 SAAADI. The ends were cut back, 2 bases at V and 1 base at J, with 8 bases in the middle. CDR3 DNA: TGCGCCAGCAGTGAGCTAGTCTGGAACACTGAAGCTTTCTTT. Its translation is CASSELVWNTEAFF.

This chain connects TRBV19 to TRBJ2-3; maybe TRBD1 (5 bases). CDR1 LNHDA and CDR2 SQIVND come from the germline V gene (reference sequence). This CDR3 is 15 amino acids long. V lost 3 bases, J lost 3 bases, and 13 bases lay in between. The CDR3 protein is CASSIRVALTDTQYF. The CDR3 nucleotides are TGTGCCAGTAGTATCAGGGTTGCTCTGACAGATACGCAGTATTTT.

The chain recombines TRBV5-1 with TRBJ1-1, with 8 bases that match TRBD1. The junction had 2 bases not matched to a gene; V was cut back by 0 bases and J by 1 base. CDR3 size: 15 residues. Germline assignment: CDR1 SGHRS and CDR2 YFSETQ. The CDR3 loop reads CASSLGQGTNTEAFF. The CDR3 coding sequence is TGCGCCAGCAGCTTGGGACAGGGGACGAACACTGAAGCTTTCTTT.

The V call is TRBV27, the J call TRBJ1-1, with 7 nucleotides matching TRBD1. CDR3 length: 15 residues. V gave up 5 bases and J gave up 1 base; unmatched junction bases: 7. Looked up from germline, CDR1 is MNHEY and CDR2 is SMNVEV (reference sequence). CDR3: CASSRPGQQNTEAFF. CDR3 sequence (DNA): TGTGCCAGCAGTCGACCGGGACAGCAGAACACTGAAGCTTTCTTT.

This clone was recorded a few times. The chain combines TRBV7-2 with TRBJ2-1; perhaps TRBD2 as D (6 bases). The CDR3 length is 15 residues. The ends were cut back, 0 bases at V and 4 bases at J, with 10 bases in the middle. CDR1 and CDR2 from the germline V gene are SGHTA and FQGNSA. This chain's CDR3 is CASSLAREKYNEQFF. CDR3 coding DNA: TGTGCCAGCAGCTTAGCACGGGAGAAGTACAATGAGCAGTTCTTC. Together with reference TRBV7-2 and TRBJ2-1, the CDR3 gives the full variable domain: GAGVSQSPSNKVTEKGKDVELRCDPISGHTALYWYRQSLGQGLEFLIYFQGNSAPDKSGLPSDRFSAERTGGSVSTLTIQRTQQEDSAVYLCASSLAREKYNEQFFGPGTRLTVL.

This clone appeared once. The gene calls are TRBV7-9 and TRBJ2-1; 11 positions match TRBD2. The CDR3 totals 15 residues. J was trimmed by 7 bases and V by 1 base; bases with no gene match: 3. Germline values: CDR1 SEHNR, CDR2 FQNEAQ (reference sequence). CDR3 nucleotide sequence: TGTGCCAGCAGCTTAGTTTCTAGCGGGAGGAATGAGCAGTTCTTC. Its translation is CASSLVSSGRNEQFF.

Only one count was recorded for this clone. The rearrangement links TRBV30 to TRBJ1-6, with 9 bases identical to TRBD1. The germline V gene has CDR1 GTSNPN and CDR2 SVGIG (reference sequence). Trimming removed 2 bases from V and 4 bases from J; junction bases left unmatched: 3. The CDR3 has 15 residues. Here the CDR3 DNA reads TGTGCCTGGAGTCCCGGACAGGGGTATAATTCACCCCTCCACTTT. Protein sequence: CAWSPGQGYNSPLHF.